This T cell receptor (beta chain) is drawn from a study of cytomegalovirus exposure and HLA in healthy donors. PCR amplification relied on 60 Vbeta primers (plus 13 Jbeta primers). Data came from immunoSEQ multiplex PCR; TCRdb stores just in-frame clones and leaves some out. The sample has some 150,000 clones, about four fifths seen once. Findings and caveats of the study: Sequencing probably produced one cluster of sequence variants that were highly shared.

The CDR3 is 14 amino acids. CDR1 and CDR2 from the germline V gene are SGHRS and YFSETQ. J was trimmed by 6 bases and V by 0 bases; bases with no gene match: 3. Details on this clone: Its antigen is unidentified.

This chain uses TRBV5-1 with TRBJ2-1; 7 bases line up with TRBD1. Sequencing was performed on PBMCs. This TCR came from a man aged 45-65 years in good health and CMV-seropositive. The CDR3 DNA reads TGCGCCAGCAGCTTGGAGCACAGGGGCAATGAGCAGTTCTTC. Its protein is CASSLEHRGNEQFF. Looking up the rest from reference TRBV5-1 and TRBJ2-1 gives the full variable domain: KAGVTQTPRYLIKTRGQQVTLSCSPISGHRSVSWYQQTPGQGLQFLFEYFSETQRNKGNFPGRFSGRQFSNSRSEMNVSTLELGDSALYLCASSLEHRGNEQFFGPGTRLTVL.